These 9 T cell receptor beta chains originate from one sample sequenced in a study of shared clonotypes between healthy human individuals. Clones were read by immunoSEQ multiplex PCR, and TCRdb kept only the in-frame ones, dropping some. The sample contains 2 million to 3 million clones, about 92% of which appear only once. The sequenced sample was naive CD4+ T cells sorted from blood. Subset reported: CD45RA+ positively selected. These receptors all come from a man aged 18 to 29 in good health.

DNA of the CDR3: TGTGCCACCAGGGAGGGATCTAGCACAGATACGCAGTATTTT. Translated, it gives CATREGSSTDTQYF. The J gene is TRBJ2-3, the V gene TRBV15, with D possibly matching TRBD2 (6 bases). The length of the CDR3 is 14 residues. The V end was cut by 6 bases, the J end by 0 bases, with 10 bases between. The germline V gene encodes CDR1 LNHNV and CDR2 YYDKDF (reference sequence).

The chain has TRBV28 and TRBJ2-5; TRBD2 might be the D (6 bases). This CDR3 spans 13 amino acids. Germline assignment: CDR1 MDHEN and CDR2 SYDVKM. Trimming took off 4 bases at V and 5 bases at J, with 11 bases between the two ends. The CDR3 sequence: CASSSSERETQYF. DNA for the CDR3: TGTGCCAGCAGTTCTAGCGAAAGGGAGACCCAGTACTTC.

The rearrangement links TRBV5-1 to TRBJ2-2; 8 bases agree with TRBD2. The CDR3 runs to 15 residues. Germline CDR1 and CDR2: SGHRS and YFSETQ. After removal of 4 bases from V and 3 bases from J, the junction contained 5 bases not matched to a gene. CDR3 protein: CASSPFSGDTGELFF. The CDR3 coding sequence is TGCGCCAGCAGCCCATTTAGCGGGGACACCGGGGAGCTGTTTTTT. Full variable domain (remainder filled in from reference TRBV5-1 and TRBJ2-2): KAGVTQTPRYLIKTRGQQVTLSCSPISGHRSVSWYQQTPGQGLQFLFEYFSETQRNKGNFPGRFSGRQFSNSRSEMNVSTLELGDSALYLCASSPFSGDTGELFFGEGSRLTVL.

The V gene is TRBV5-4, the J gene TRBJ1-4; the D is unclear. The V gene's germline CDR1 is SGHNT and CDR2 YYREEE (reference sequence). The CDR3 spans 13 residues. V shed 10 bases and J shed 4 bases, with 14 bases lying between them. CDR3 protein: CAAGGIDNEKLFF. Here the CDR3 DNA reads TGTGCCGCCGGAGGAATTGATAATGAAAAACTGTTTTTT.

The chain uses TRBV6-5 and TRBJ2-3; D might be TRBD2 (5 bases). Per the germline V gene, CDR1 is MNHEY and CDR2 is SVGAGI. V lost 0 bases and J 7 bases, leaving 11 bases between the germline ends. The CDR3 runs 14 residues. The CDR3 is CASSYSRDSNTQYF. The CDR3, as DNA: TGTGCCAGCAGTTACTCACGGGATTCCAATACGCAGTATTTT.

The rearrangement links TRBV19 to TRBJ1-2, with 8 positions matching TRBD1. This CDR3 spans 14 amino acids. The V gene end was trimmed by 8 bases and the J gene end by 8 bases; junction bases not matched to a gene: 13. CDR1 and CDR2 from the germline V gene are LNHDA and SQIVND (reference sequence). Here the CDR3 reads CASHSYGTGRGYTF. CDR3 DNA sequence: TGTGCCAGTCATTCGTACGGGACAGGCCGGGGCTACACCTTC.

This sequence joins TRBV2 and TRBJ1-3; D remains unclear. The V end was cut by 4 bases, the J end by 0 bases, with 13 bases between. Germline V gene sequence: CDR1 SNHLY, CDR2 FYNNEI. The CDR3 loop spans 16 amino acids. The CDR3 sequence: CASSGLGGVSGNTIYF. The CDR3 DNA reads as TGTGCCAGCAGTGGACTCGGTGGTGTCTCTGGAAACACCATATATTTT. The whole variable domain, filled in from reference TRBV2 and TRBJ1-3, reads EPEVTQTPSHQVTQMGQEVILRCVPISNHLYFYWYRQILGQKVEFLVSFYNNEISEKSEIFDDQFSVERPDGSNFTLKIRSTKLEDSAMYFCASSGLGGVSGNTIYFGEGSWLTVV.

CDR3 region: CASSRTSGSTGELFF. The CDR3 nucleotides read TGTGCCAGCAGCAGGACTAGCGGGAGTACCGGGGAGCTGTTTTTT. V is TRBV14 and J is TRBJ2-2, with 13 bases that match TRBD2. The germline V gene encodes CDR1 SGHDN and CDR2 FVKESK. This CDR3 is 15 amino acids long. J was trimmed by 5 bases and V by 5 bases; bases with no gene match: 2.

This clone came up once. In the same sample, other DNA sequences code for this CDR3. This sequence joins TRBV6-5 and TRBJ2-1; the D is unclear. The length of the CDR3 is 14 residues. V was clipped by 3 bases and J by 0 bases, with 6 bases between them. Germline loops: CDR1 MNHEY, CDR2 SVGAGI. This CDR3 is CASSYGSSYNEQFF. The DNA for the CDR3 is TGTGCCAGCAGTTATGGTAGCTCCTACAATGAGCAGTTCTTC.